This TCR beta chain was found in a study of post-analysis software for immune sequencing data. About the research overall: The disease courses spanned relapsing-remitting, secondary progressive and progressive-relapsing forms of multiple sclerosis. Study results and caveats: Significantly decreased normalized Chao1 diversity was recorded for multiple sclerosis patients relative to controls. Five or six TRBV segments appeared more often in patients than in controls, and TRBV5-6, TRBV5-1 and TRBV20-1 were among these. F measure showed strong co-clustering of same-batch samples.

The CDR3 sequence is 15 residues long. Germline-derived CDR1 and CDR2 are SGHRS and YFSETQ. Built from TCR beta cDNA, the libraries had unique molecular identifiers in them. Each sample of roughly 1 to 11 million input T cells yielded about 500,000 cDNA molecules, so each molecule approximated one T cell. TCRdb redid the calling of the PCR reads with MiXCR, one entry per CDR3 protein. The table has roughly 600,000 distinct CDR3 sequences, 44% seen once. Comments on this clonotype: Its matching antigen is unknown. One end of the junction is discordant with germline, which a read error may explain.

V is TRBV5-1 and J is TRBJ2-1; 11 positions match TRBD2. This clonotype was obtained from a girl aged 5-17 years with multiple sclerosis. The sample was blood. The CDR3 sequence: CASRPTSGMINGQFF. The CDR3 nucleotides are TGCGCCAGCAGGCCGACTAGCGGGATGATCAATGGGCAGTTCTTC.